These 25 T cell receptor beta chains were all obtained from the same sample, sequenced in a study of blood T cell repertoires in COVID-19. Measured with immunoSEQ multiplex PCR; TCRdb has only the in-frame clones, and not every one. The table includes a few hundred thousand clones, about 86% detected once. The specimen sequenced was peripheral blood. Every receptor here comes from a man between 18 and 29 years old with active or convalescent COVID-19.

This CDR3 reads CASSLTGSRSGNTIYF. CDR3 sequence (DNA): TGTGCCAGCAGCCTGACAGGGAGTCGCTCTGGAAACACCATATATTTT. The chain uses TRBV11-2 and TRBJ1-3; 7 nucleotides line up with TRBD1. Germline CDR1 and CDR2: SGHAT and FQNNGV. The J segment lost 0 bases and the V segment lost 5 bases, leaving 7 bases of the junction unmatched. This CDR3 is 16 amino acids long.

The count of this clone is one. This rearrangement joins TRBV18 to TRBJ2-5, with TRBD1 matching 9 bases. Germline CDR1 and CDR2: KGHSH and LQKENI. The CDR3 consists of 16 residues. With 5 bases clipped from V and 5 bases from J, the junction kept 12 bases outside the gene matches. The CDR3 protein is CASSLPGQGVLETQYF. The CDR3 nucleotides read TGTGCCAGCTCATTACCGGGACAGGGCGTTTTGGAGACCCAGTACTTC.

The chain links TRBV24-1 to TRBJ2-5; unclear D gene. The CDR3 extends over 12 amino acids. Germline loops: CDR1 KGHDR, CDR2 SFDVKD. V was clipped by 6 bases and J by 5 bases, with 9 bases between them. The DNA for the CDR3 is TGTGCCACCAGTACAGAGTACGAGACCCAGTACTTC. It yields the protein CATSTEYETQYF.

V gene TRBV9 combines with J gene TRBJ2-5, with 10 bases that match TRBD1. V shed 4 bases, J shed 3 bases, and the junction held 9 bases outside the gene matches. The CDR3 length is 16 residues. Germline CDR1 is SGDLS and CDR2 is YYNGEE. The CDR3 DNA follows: TGTGCCAGCAGCCCTCGACAGGGGGCGCTGGAAGAGACCCAGTACTTC. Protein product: CASSPRQGALEETQYF.

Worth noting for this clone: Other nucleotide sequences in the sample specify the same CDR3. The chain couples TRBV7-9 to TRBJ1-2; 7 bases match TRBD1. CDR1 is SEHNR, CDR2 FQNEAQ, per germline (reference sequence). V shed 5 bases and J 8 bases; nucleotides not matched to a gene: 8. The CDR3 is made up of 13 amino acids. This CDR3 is CASSPRTGDGYTF. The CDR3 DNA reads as TGTGCCAGCAGCCCCCGGACAGGCGACGGCTACACCTTC.

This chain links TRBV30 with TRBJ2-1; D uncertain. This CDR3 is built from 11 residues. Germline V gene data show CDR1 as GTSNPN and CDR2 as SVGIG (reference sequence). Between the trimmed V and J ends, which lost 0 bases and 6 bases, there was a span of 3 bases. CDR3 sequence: CAWSVSNEQFF. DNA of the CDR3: TGTGCCTGGAGTGTCAGCAATGAGCAGTTCTTC.

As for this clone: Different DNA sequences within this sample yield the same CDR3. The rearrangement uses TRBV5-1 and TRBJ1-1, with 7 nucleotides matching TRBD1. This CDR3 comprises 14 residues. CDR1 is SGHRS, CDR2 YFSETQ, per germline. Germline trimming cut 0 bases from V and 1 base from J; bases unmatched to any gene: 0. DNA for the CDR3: TGCGCCAGCAGCTTGGACAGGGGGAACACTGAAGCTTTCTTT. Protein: CASSLDRGNTEAFF.

CDR3 bases: TGTGCCAGCAGTGAACAGGGGACGAATAAAAATTCACCCCTCCACTTT. Residues: CASSEQGTNKNSPLHF. The genes are TRBV3-1 (or the pseudogene TRBV3-2) and TRBJ1-6; 7 bases line up with TRBD1. The CDR3 totals 16 residues. V lost 6 bases to trimming and J lost 7 bases; unmatched junction nucleotides: 12. Looked up from germline, CDR1 is LGHDT and CDR2 is YNNKEL (reference sequence).

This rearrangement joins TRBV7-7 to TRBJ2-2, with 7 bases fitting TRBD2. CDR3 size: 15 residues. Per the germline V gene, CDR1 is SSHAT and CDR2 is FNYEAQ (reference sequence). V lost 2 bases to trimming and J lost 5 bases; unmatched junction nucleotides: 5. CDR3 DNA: TGTGCCAGCAGCTTAAGCGGGACCTTAACCGGGGAGCTGTTTTTT. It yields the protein CASSLSGTLTGELFF.

The CDR3 DNA sequence: TGTGCCAGCAGTGACGGGACAGGGAGTCCTGAAGCTTTCTTT. It encodes CASSDGTGSPEAFF. The V call is TRBV6-2 or TRBV6-3, the J call TRBJ1-1; 9 bases fit TRBD1. Germline V gives CDR1 MNHEY, CDR2 SVGEGT. This CDR3 region has 14 residues. Trimming cost V 5 bases and J 6 bases; bases outside gene matches: 7.

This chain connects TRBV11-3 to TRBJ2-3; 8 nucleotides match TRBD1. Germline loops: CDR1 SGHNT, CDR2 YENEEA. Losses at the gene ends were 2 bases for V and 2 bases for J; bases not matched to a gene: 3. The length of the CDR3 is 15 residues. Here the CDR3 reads CASSLQGAPTDTQYF. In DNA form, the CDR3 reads TGTGCCAGCAGCTTACAGGGGGCCCCCACAGATACGCAGTATTTT.

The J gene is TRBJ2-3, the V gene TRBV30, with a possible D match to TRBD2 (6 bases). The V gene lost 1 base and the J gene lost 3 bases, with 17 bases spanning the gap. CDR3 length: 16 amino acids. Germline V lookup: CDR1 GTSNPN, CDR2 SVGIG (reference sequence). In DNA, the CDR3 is TGTGCCTGGAGTGCTAGCGCTTCAAGGTTAACAGATACGCAGTATTTT. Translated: CAWSASASRLTDTQYF.

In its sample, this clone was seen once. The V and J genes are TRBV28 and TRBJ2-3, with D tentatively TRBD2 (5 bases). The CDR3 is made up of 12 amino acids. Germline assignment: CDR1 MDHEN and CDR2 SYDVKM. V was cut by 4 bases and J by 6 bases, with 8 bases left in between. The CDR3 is CASSSRRDTQYF. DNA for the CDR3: TGTGCCAGCAGTTCCCGGAGGGATACGCAGTATTTT.

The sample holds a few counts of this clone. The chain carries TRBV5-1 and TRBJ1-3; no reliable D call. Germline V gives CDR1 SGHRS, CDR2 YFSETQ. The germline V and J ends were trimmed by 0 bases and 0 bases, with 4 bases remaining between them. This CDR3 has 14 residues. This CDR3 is CASSLASSGNTIYF. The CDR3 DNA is TGCGCCAGCAGCTTGGCCAGCTCTGGAAACACCATATATTTT.

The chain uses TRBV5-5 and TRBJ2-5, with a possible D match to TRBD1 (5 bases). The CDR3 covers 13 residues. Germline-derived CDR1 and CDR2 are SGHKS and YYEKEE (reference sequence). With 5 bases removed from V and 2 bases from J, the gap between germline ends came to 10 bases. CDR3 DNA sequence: TGTGCCAGCAGTAGGGGTCGGCAAGAGACCCAGTACTTC. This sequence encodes CASSRGRQETQYF. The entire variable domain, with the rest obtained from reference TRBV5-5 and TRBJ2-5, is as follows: DAGVTQSPTHLIKTRGQQVTLRCSPISGHKSVSWYQQVLGQGPQFIFQYYEKEERGRGNFPDRFSARQFPNYSSELNVNALLLGDSALYLCASSRGRQETQYFGPGTRLLVL.

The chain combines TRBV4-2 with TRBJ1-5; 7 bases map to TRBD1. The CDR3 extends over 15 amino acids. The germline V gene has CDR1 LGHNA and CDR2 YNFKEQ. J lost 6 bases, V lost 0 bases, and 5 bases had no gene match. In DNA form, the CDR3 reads TGTGCCAGCAGCCAAGAAGGGGGCTCTAGTCAGCCCCAGCATTTT. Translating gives CASSQEGGSSQPQHF.

CDR3 sequence: CATSDSQRGSNQPQHF. In DNA, the CDR3 is TGTGCCACCAGTGATTCGCAAAGGGGTAGCAATCAGCCCCAGCATTTT. The rearrangement uses TRBV24-1 and TRBJ1-5, with D perhaps TRBD1 (5 bases). In germline, CDR1 is KGHDR, CDR2 SFDVKD. V lost 2 bases to trimming and J lost 0 bases, with 10 bases between them. The CDR3 length is 16 residues.

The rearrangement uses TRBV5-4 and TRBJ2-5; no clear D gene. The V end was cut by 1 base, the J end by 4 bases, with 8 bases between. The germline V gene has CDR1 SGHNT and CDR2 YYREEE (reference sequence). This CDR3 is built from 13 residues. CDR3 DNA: TGTGCCAGCAGCTTGTGGCAGCGAGAGACCCAGTACTTC. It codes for CASSLWQRETQYF.

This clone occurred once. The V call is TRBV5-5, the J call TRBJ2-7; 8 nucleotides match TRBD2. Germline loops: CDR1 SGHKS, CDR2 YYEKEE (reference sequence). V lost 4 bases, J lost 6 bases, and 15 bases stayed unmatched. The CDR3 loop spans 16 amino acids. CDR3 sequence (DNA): TGTGCCAGCAGCCCGCCGGGACTAGGCCCTACTCGCGAGCAGTACTTC. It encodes CASSPPGLGPTREQYF.

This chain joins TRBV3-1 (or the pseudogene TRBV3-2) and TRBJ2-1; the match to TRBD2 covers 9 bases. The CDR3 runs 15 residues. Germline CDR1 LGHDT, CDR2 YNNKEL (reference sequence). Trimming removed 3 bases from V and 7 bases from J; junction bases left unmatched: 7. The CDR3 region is CASSQPAGGRNEQFF. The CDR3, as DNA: TGTGCCAGCAGCCAGCCGGCGGGAGGGAGGAATGAGCAGTTCTTC.

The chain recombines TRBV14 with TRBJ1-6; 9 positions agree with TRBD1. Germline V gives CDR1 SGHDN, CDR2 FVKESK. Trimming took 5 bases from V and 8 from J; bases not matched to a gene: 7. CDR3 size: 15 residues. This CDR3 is CASSLGQGGDSPLHF. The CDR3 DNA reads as TGTGCCAGCAGCTTGGGACAGGGTGGAGATTCACCCCTCCACTTT.

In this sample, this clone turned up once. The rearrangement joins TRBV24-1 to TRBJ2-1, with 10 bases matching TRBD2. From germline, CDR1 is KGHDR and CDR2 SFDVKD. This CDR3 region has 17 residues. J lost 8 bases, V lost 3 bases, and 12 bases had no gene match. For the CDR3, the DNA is TGTGCCACCAGTGATCCTGGGGCTAGCGGGAGTGTCTATGAGCAGTTCTTC. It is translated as CATSDPGASGSVYEQFF.

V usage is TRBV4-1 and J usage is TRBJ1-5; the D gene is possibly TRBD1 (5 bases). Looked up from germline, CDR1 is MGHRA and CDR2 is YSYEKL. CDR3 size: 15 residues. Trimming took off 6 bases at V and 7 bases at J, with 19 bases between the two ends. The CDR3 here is CASRESGDPKQPQHF. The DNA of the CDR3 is TGCGCCAGCAGGGAGAGCGGGGACCCGAAACAGCCCCAGCATTTT.

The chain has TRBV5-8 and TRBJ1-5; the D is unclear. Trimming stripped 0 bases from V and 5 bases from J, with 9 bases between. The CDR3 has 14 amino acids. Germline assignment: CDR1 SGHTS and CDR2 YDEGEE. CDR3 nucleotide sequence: TGTGCCAGCAGCTTGGTATCCGTATATCAGCCCCAGCATTTT. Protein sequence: CASSLVSVYQPQHF.

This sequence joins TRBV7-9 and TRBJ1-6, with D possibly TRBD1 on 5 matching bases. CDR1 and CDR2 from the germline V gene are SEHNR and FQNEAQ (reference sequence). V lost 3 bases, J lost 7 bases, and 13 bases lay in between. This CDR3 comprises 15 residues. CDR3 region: CASSFGGVENSPLHF. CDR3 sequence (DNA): TGTGCCAGCAGCTTCGGGGGGGTCGAAAATTCACCCCTCCACTTT.